The 9 T cell receptor beta chains given below trace back to one sample, sequenced in a study of early stage breast cancer tumors (dated by TCRdb to the late 2010s). The method behind the library was the immunoSEQ multiplex PCR assay. The table was pulled from immuneACCESS by TCRdb, which kept in-frame rearrangements only. Such tables lose some clones; where checked, under half of the loss comes from unresolved V genes, and the rest has no known cause. Recorded for this sample are around 40,000 clones; 74% of them occurred a single time. Over 6% of the sample belongs to the ten largest clones. The sequenced material came from blood. The receptors were sampled from a person in their sixties with breast cancer.

To note about this clone: At one end, the junction sequence differs from germline, possibly due to a read error. The rearrangement uses TRBV6-1 and TRBJ2-1; 10 bases are shared with TRBD2. CDR1 is MNHNS and CDR2 is SASEGT in the germline V gene. This CDR3 has 12 residues. Here the CDR3 reads CASSVLAGEPFF. DNA for the CDR3: TGTGCCAGCAGTGTCCTAGCGGGAGAGCCGTTCTTC.

The chain recombines TRBV4-1 with TRBJ1-2; no definite D call. Trimming removed 1 base at V and 0 bases at J, with 9 bases between. CDR3 size: 15 residues. Germline assignment: CDR1 MGHRA and CDR2 YSYEKL. The CDR3 reads CASSQGKQANYGYTF. The CDR3 coding sequence is TGCGCCAGCAGCCAAGGAAAACAAGCTAACTATGGCTACACCTTC.

The rearrangement joins TRBV2 to TRBJ2-1; 7 bases align to TRBD2. The V gene's germline CDR1 is SNHLY and CDR2 FYNNEI. V lost 5 bases, J lost 0 bases, and 1 base stayed unmatched. CDR3 length: 14 amino acids. For the CDR3, the DNA is TGTGCCAGCAGTAGCGGGGCCTCCTACAATGAGCAGTTCTTC. Translated: CASSSGASYNEQFF. Full variable domain (missing parts from reference TRBV2 and TRBJ2-1): EPEVTQTPSHQVTQMGQEVILRCVPISNHLYFYWYRQILGQKVEFLVSFYNNEISEKSEIFDDQFSVERPDGSNFTLKIRSTKLEDSAMYFCASSSGASYNEQFFGPGTRLTVL.

The chain employs TRBV7-9 and TRBJ2-7; possibly TRBD2 for D (5 bases). Trimming left V 8 bases short and J 6 bases short, with 8 bases between. CDR1 and CDR2 (germline): SEHNR, FQNEAQ (reference sequence). The CDR3 contains 10 residues. This chain's CDR3 is CASGEGEQYF. CDR3 in DNA: TGTGCCAGCGGTGAGGGCGAGCAGTACTTC. Complete variable domain (other parts from reference TRBV7-9 and TRBJ2-7): DTGVSQNPRHKITKRGQNVTFRCDPISEHNRLYWYRQTLGQGPEFLTYFQNEAQLEKSRLLSDRFSAERPKGSFSTLEIQRTEQGDSAMYLCASGEGEQYFGPGTRLTVT.

This chain uses TRBV27 with TRBJ1-5; 8 bases agree with TRBD1. The V gene's germline CDR1 is MNHEY and CDR2 SMNVEV (reference sequence). The CDR3 consists of 17 residues. The trim removed 0 bases at V and 6 bases at J, leaving 10 bases unmatched. CDR3: CASSLSDGRGRGQPQHF. Written as DNA, the CDR3 is TGTGCCAGCAGTTTATCAGATGGCAGGGGGCGCGGTCAGCCCCAGCATTTT.

The genes are TRBV18 and TRBJ2-7; D possibly matches TRBD1 or TRBD2 (6 bases each). The germline gives CDR1 KGHSH, CDR2 LQKENI. This CDR3 spans 15 amino acids. Between the trimmed V and J ends, which lost 5 bases and 0 bases, there was a span of 14 bases. CDR3 amino acids: CASSTGGGSSYEQYF. The CDR3 bases are TGTGCCAGCTCAACCGGAGGGGGGAGCTCCTACGAGCAGTACTTC.

The chain is built from TRBV7-9 and TRBJ2-5; TRBD1 matches 8 bases. The CDR3 loop spans 16 amino acids. V shed 3 bases, J shed 6 bases, and the junction held 12 bases outside the gene matches. CDR1 and CDR2 (germline): SEHNR, FQNEAQ (reference sequence). CDR3 sequence: CASSFYDRGLKKTQYF. The CDR3 nucleotides are TGTGCCAGCAGCTTCTATGACAGGGGCCTGAAGAAGACCCAGTACTTC.

This sequence joins TRBV5-5 and TRBJ1-2, with TRBD1 as a possible D gene (5 bases). The CDR3 contains 15 residues. From germline, CDR1 is SGHKS and CDR2 YYEKEE (reference sequence). V lost 0 bases and J 4 bases, leaving 13 bases between the germline ends. CDR3 nucleotide sequence: TGTGCCAGCAGCTTGGCTTCCTGGGACGGCTATGGCTACACCTTC. As protein: CASSLASWDGYGYTF.

There are a few counts of this clone. The chain recombines TRBV7-9 with TRBJ1-5; D is ambiguous. CDR1 is SEHNR, CDR2 FQNEAQ, per germline (reference sequence). Trimming left V 3 bases short and J 3 bases short, with 9 bases between. The CDR3 covers 14 residues. The DNA for the CDR3 is TGTGCCAGCAGCTTCGACGGGGACAATCAGCCCCAGCATTTT. It encodes CASSFDGDNQPQHF. Drawing the rest from reference TRBV7-9 and TRBJ1-5, the complete variable domain is DTGVSQNPRHKITKRGQNVTFRCDPISEHNRLYWYRQTLGQGPEFLTYFQNEAQLEKSRLLSDRFSAERPKGSFSTLEIQRTEQGDSAMYLCASSFDGDNQPQHFGDGTRLSIL.